The rows below give T cell receptor beta chains drawn from one sample of a study of T-cell reconstitution after alpha-beta-depleted transplantation in children. TCRdb fed the PCR reads into MiXCR, producing one record per CDR3 protein. Of 350,000 to 400,000 distinct CDR3 sequences in the sample, around 20% were seen once. This sample comprised PBMCs from the stem cell graft donor, obtained from the stem cell graft. Source of these receptors: a human donor who donated a stem cell graft to a child with acute myeloid leukemia. Each CDR3 is given with its conserved first and last residue. A D gene is named only where the DNA matches it firmly. Only some rows state a clone size, as once, few, many or a class for expanded clones.

TRBV5-1	TRBJ2-7	-	-	TGCGCCAGCAGCGCCCAAGACTACGAGCAGTACTTC	CASSAQDYEQYF
TRBV4-1	TRBJ1-2	-	-	TGCGCCAGCAGCCAACGGTGGACTTGGGGCTACACCTTC	CASSQRWTWGYTF
TRBV7-2	TRBJ2-7	few	-	TGTGCCAGCAGCTTAATACAGGGCGGCTACGAGCAGTACTTC	CASSLIQGGYEQYF
TRBV15	TRBJ2-2	-	TRBD2	TGTGCCACCGCCCCTCGTACTAGCGGGCCGAAGTACACCGGGGAGCTGTTTTTT	CATAPRTSGPKYTGELFF
TRBV28	TRBJ1-5	-	TRBD1	TGTGCCAGCAGTTTCTCCTCCGGGACAGCGAATCAGCCCCAGCATTTT	CASSFSSGTANQPQHF
TRBV12-3/TRBV12-4	TRBJ1-1	few	-	TGTGCCAGCAGTTTGCCCCCGACGGATGAAGCTTTCTTT	CASSLPPTDEAFF
TRBV7-8	TRBJ2-1	-	-	TGTGCCAGCAGCCCGAGGGAGTACAATGAGCAGTTCTTC	CASSPREYNEQFF
TRBV5-1	TRBJ2-3	-	-	TGCGCCAGCAGACGAGTCGCAGGCACAGATACGCAGTATTTT	CASRRVAGTDTQYF
TRBV28	TRBJ2-2	-	-	TGTGCCAGCAGGAGGGCCCGGAACACCGGGGAGCTGTTTTTT	CASRRARNTGELFF
TRBV4-3	TRBJ2-7	many	TRBD1	TGCGCCAGCAGCCAAGATCGGGACAGGGGCTACGAGCAGTACTTC	CASSQDRDRGYEQYF
TRBV12-3/TRBV12-4	TRBJ1-5	many	TRBD1	TGTGCCAGCAGCCGCGGACAGGGCAAGGTTGTGCCCCAGCATTTT	CASSRGQGKVVPQHF
TRBV9	TRBJ2-5	few	TRBD1	TGTGCCAGCAGCGCAAGACAGGGGGCTTTACTCCAAGAGACCCAGTACTTC	CASSARQGALLQETQYF
TRBV28	TRBJ2-7	-	-	TGTGCCAGCAGTTGGCCCCAGGCAGAGCAGTACTTC	CASSWPQAEQYF
TRBV7-9	TRBJ2-1	few	TRBD2	TGTGCCAGCAGCTTAGTGTCTAGCGGACCCTACAATGAGCAGTTCTTC	CASSLVSSGPYNEQFF
TRBV20-1	TRBJ2-5	-	-	TGCAGTGCTAGAGTCAGAGACAGGTGGCAAGAGACCCAGTACTTC	CSARVRDRWQETQYF
TRBV20-1	TRBJ2-7	many	TRBD1	TGCAGTGCTAACCGGGACAGGGGTGGAGGAGAGCAGTACTTC	CSANRDRGGGEQYF
TRBV11-3	TRBJ2-1	-	TRBD2	TGTGCCAGCAGCTCTTCGACTAGCGGGCCCTACAATGAGCAGTTCTTC	CASSSSTSGPYNEQFF
TRBV5-5	TRBJ2-7	-	-	TGTGCCAGCAGCTATTACAGTCCGGGCTCCTACGAGCAGTACTTC	CASSYYSPGSYEQYF
TRBV6-5	TRBJ2-7	many	-	TGTGCCAGCAGTTACTCGACGGGGGCGCGGTACGAGCAGTACTTC	CASSYSTGARYEQYF
TRBV20-1	TRBJ1-1	-	-	TGCAGTGCTCGAGGGGCGATGAACACTGAAGCTTTCTTT	CSARGAMNTEAFF
TRBV20-1	TRBJ2-3	-	TRBD2	TGCAGTGCTACCAGACTAGCGGGAGGGCCCGATACGCAGTATTTT	CSATRLAGGPDTQYF
TRBV6-1	TRBJ2-6	-	TRBD2	TGTGCCAGCAGTGATAGCGGGATCTCTGGGGCCAACGTCCTGACTTTC	CASSDSGISGANVLTF
TRBV12-3/TRBV12-4	TRBJ2-5	-	-	TGTGCCAGCAGTTTACGAGGAGAGGTAGAGACCCAGTACTTC	CASSLRGEVETQYF
TRBV10-3	TRBJ1-5	-	-	TGTGCCATCAGTGAGTCGCGCACAGTCAATCAGCCCCAGCATTTT	CAISESRTVNQPQHF
TRBV24-1	TRBJ2-1	few	TRBD1	TGTGCCACCAGGGACAGGACAAGATACAATGAGCAGTTCTTC	CATRDRTRYNEQFF
TRBV7-2	TRBJ2-7	-	TRBD2	TGTGCCAGCAGCTCCTTCGGAGGTAGCGGGAGTTTCAACGAGCAGTACTTC	CASSSFGGSGSFNEQYF
TRBV11-2	TRBJ2-2	few	TRBD2	TGTGCCAGCAGCTTAGACACTAGCGGGAGTCGAACCGGGGAGCTGTTTTTT	CASSLDTSGSRTGELFF
TRBV4-1	TRBJ1-2	few	TRBD1	TGCGCCAGCACACAGACAGGGGCGTCGAAAGGCTACACCTTC	CASTQTGASKGYTF
TRBV12-3/TRBV12-4	TRBJ2-1	-	-	TGTGCCAGCAGTGCCGCCATTGGGGGCCCCGGTTTCAATGAGCAGTTCTTC	CASSAAIGGPGFNEQFF
TRBV10-3	TRBJ2-1	-	TRBD1	TGTGCCACCCGAACAAGGACAGGAGACAATGAGCAGTTCTTC	CATRTRTGDNEQFF